What follows are 17 T cell receptor beta chains derived from one specimen sequenced in a study of blood T cell repertoires in COVID-19. Only in-frame clones appear in the TCRdb table, and some are missing; sequencing was by immunoSEQ multiplex PCR. The sample records roughly 50,000 clones, 80% to 90% being singletons. The source material was peripheral blood. The receptors derive from a man in his fifties or sixties with acute or convalescent COVID-19.

The rearrangement joins TRBV9 to TRBJ1-6; D possibly corresponds to TRBD1 (6 bases). CDR3 size: 15 residues. Trimming stripped 4 bases from V and 6 bases from J, with 14 bases between. Germline CDR1 SGDLS, CDR2 YYNGEE. CDR3 DNA: TGTGCCAGCAGCTCTAGCCCAGGGGCTAATTCACCCCTCCACTTT. Its translation is CASSSSPGANSPLHF.

The chain is built from TRBV5-4 and TRBJ2-7; 7 positions match TRBD2. The CDR3 runs 15 residues. CDR1 and CDR2 from the germline V gene are SGHNT and YYREEE (reference sequence). After removal of 0 bases from V and 6 bases from J, the junction contained 9 bases not matched to a gene. CDR3 in amino acids: CASSLGRGRESEQYF. In DNA, the CDR3 is TGTGCCAGCAGCTTGGGTAGAGGGCGGGAGAGCGAGCAGTACTTC.

The table lists this clone with a count of one. V is TRBV3-1 (or the pseudogene TRBV3-2) and J is TRBJ2-7; D perhaps matches TRBD1 (5 bases). CDR1 LGHDT and CDR2 YNNKEL come from the germline V gene (reference sequence). The ends were cut back, 1 base at V and 2 bases at J, with 12 bases in the middle. CDR3 length: 15 residues. The CDR3 nucleotides read TGTGCCAGCAGCCAAGTTCAAGGGGCCCCCTACGAGCAGTACTTC. As protein: CASSQVQGAPYEQYF.

This clone was counted a few times. The V gene is TRBV2, the J gene TRBJ2-1, with 14 bases matching TRBD2. The germline CDR1 and CDR2 sequences are SNHLY and FYNNEI. V lost 6 bases and J lost 3; bases outside the gene matches: 7. The CDR3 length is 17 residues. This chain's CDR3 is CASRTSGGVPYYNEQFF. The CDR3 DNA sequence: TGTGCCAGCAGGACTAGCGGGGGGGTCCCCTACTACAATGAGCAGTTCTTC.

The CDR3 DNA reads as TGTGCCAGCAGCTTAAATTTGGCGGGAGGGGACCCTAGCACAGATACGCAGTATTTT. This gives the protein CASSLNLAGGDPSTDTQYF. The chain carries TRBV7-3 and TRBJ2-3; TRBD2 agrees at 9 bases. CDR1 and CDR2 (germline): SGHTA, FQGTGA. The CDR3 is made up of 19 amino acids. V shed 1 base and J 0 bases; nucleotides not matched to a gene: 11.

This clone has more than one count but fewer than ten. The rearrangement links TRBV27 to TRBJ1-2; D is perhaps TRBD1 (5 bases). CDR3 length: 13 residues. The V gene's germline CDR1 is MNHEY and CDR2 SMNVEV (reference sequence). Trimming removed 0 bases at V and 8 bases at J, with 10 bases between. The CDR3 here is CASSLSTGRGYTF. CDR3 nucleotides: TGTGCCAGCAGTTTATCTACAGGAAGGGGCTACACCTTC.

The chain carries TRBV14 and TRBJ2-3; 7 nucleotides line up with TRBD2. The CDR3 extends over 17 amino acids. The V segment lost 0 bases and the J segment 3 bases; nucleotides outside the gene matches: 9. Germline lookup yields CDR1 SGHDN and CDR2 FVKESK. The DNA of the CDR3 is TGTGCCAGCAGCCAAGATATCGGCGGGGGAGGGACAGATACGCAGTATTTT. The encoded protein is CASSQDIGGGGTDTQYF.

The genes are TRBV6-5 and TRBJ1-3, with 10 nucleotides matching TRBD1. Germline V gene data show CDR1 as MNHEY and CDR2 as SVGAGI. V shed 0 bases and J 6 bases; nucleotides not matched to a gene: 2. The CDR3 contains 15 residues. This CDR3 reads CASSYSGQGINTIYF. The DNA for the CDR3 is TGTGCCAGCAGTTACTCGGGACAGGGGATAAACACCATATATTTT.

CDR3 bases: TGCGCCAGCAGCTTGGGCAGGGGGTCCGTTAATTCACCCCTCCACTTT. Translation gives CASSLGRGSVNSPLHF. This chain uses TRBV5-1 with TRBJ1-6; 7 positions agree with TRBD1. This CDR3 spans 16 amino acids. The germline V gene has CDR1 SGHRS and CDR2 YFSETQ. The J segment lost 6 bases and the V segment lost 0 bases, leaving 6 bases of the junction unmatched.

V and J are TRBV29-1 and TRBJ1-4; TRBD1 agrees at 7 bases. Germline CDR1 reads SQVTM; CDR2 reads ANQGSEA. The junction had 10 bases not matched to a gene; V was cut back by 4 bases and J by 8 bases. This CDR3 has 14 amino acids. As DNA, the CDR3 is TGCAGCGTTGTACTCTACAGGGGAGGCGAAAAACTGTTTTTT. It yields the protein CSVVLYRGGEKLFF. Drawing the rest from reference TRBV29-1 and TRBJ1-4, the complete variable domain is SAVISQKPSRDICQRGTSLTIQCQVDSQVTMMFWYRQQPGQSLTLIATANQGSEATYESGFVIDKFPISRPNLTFSTLTVSNMSPEDSSIYLCSVVLYRGGEKLFFGSGTQLSVL.

V and J are TRBV18 and TRBJ2-7, with 10 bases lining up with TRBD1. V shed 3 bases and J 2 bases; nucleotides not matched to a gene: 10. Germline-derived CDR1 and CDR2 are KGHSH and LQKENI. The CDR3 has 17 residues. The CDR3 spells CASSPDRGRDPPYEQYF. CDR3 nucleotide sequence: TGTGCCAGCTCACCCGACAGGGGGCGCGATCCCCCCTACGAGCAGTACTTC.

The chain joins TRBV5-1 to TRBJ2-1; D remains ambiguous. Deletions cut 5 bases from V and 0 bases from J, with 15 bases between. Germline V gene lookup returns CDR1 SGHRS and CDR2 YFSETQ. CDR3 length: 16 residues. CDR3 in amino acids: CASRPPTLSSYNEQFF. CDR3 nucleotides: TGCGCCAGCAGACCGCCGACTCTGAGCTCCTACAATGAGCAGTTCTTC. Together with reference TRBV5-1 and TRBJ2-1, the CDR3 gives the full variable domain: KAGVTQTPRYLIKTRGQQVTLSCSPISGHRSVSWYQQTPGQGLQFLFEYFSETQRNKGNFPGRFSGRQFSNSRSEMNVSTLELGDSALYLCASRPPTLSSYNEQFFGPGTRLTVL.

V gene TRBV24-1 combines with J gene TRBJ1-5; D remains unclear. The CDR3 is 16 residues long. Per the germline V gene, CDR1 is KGHDR and CDR2 is SFDVKD. V shed 2 bases and J shed 2 bases, with 12 bases lying between them. DNA for the CDR3: TGTGCCACCAGTGATTCAGTGGGCCTCGGCAATCAGCCCCAGCATTTT. It codes for CATSDSVGLGNQPQHF.

The CDR3 reads CASSKSIYNEQFF. The CDR3 coding sequence is TGTGCCAGTAGTAAGTCTATATACAATGAGCAGTTCTTC. The V and J genes are TRBV19 and TRBJ2-1; D not certain. The CDR3 consists of 13 residues. Trimming shortened V by 4 bases and J by 4 bases, and 8 bases separated the two germline ends. In germline, CDR1 is LNHDA, CDR2 SQIVND (reference sequence).

This clone was observed a few times. The chain recombines TRBV30 with TRBJ1-2; no clear D. The CDR3 loop spans 13 amino acids. Trimming shortened V by 0 bases and J by 4 bases, and 9 bases separated the two germline ends. The V gene's germline CDR1 is GTSNPN and CDR2 SVGIG (reference sequence). The CDR3 spells CAWSVLRGYGYTF. DNA for the CDR3: TGTGCCTGGAGTGTACTGCGCGGCTATGGCTACACCTTC.

The gene calls are TRBV7-3 and TRBJ2-1; 9 nucleotides agree with TRBD2. CDR1 SGHTA and CDR2 FQGTGA come from the germline V gene. The CDR3 loop spans 14 amino acids. V shed 5 bases, J shed 7 bases, and the junction held 6 bases outside the gene matches. CDR3 DNA sequence: TGTGCCAGCAGCCTCGGCAGCGGGGGGAATGAGCAGTTCTTC. It yields the protein CASSLGSGGNEQFF.

The CDR3 loop is CASSVDRGRVETQYF. CDR3 bases: TGTGCCAGCAGTGTCGACAGGGGGCGTGTTGAGACCCAGTACTTC. The chain has TRBV2 and TRBJ2-5, with 10 bases that match TRBD1. J lost 5 bases, V lost 4 bases, and 7 bases had no gene match. The germline CDR1 and CDR2 sequences are SNHLY and FYNNEI. The CDR3 has 15 amino acids.